Following are 27 T cell receptor beta chains from one sample sequenced in a study of tumor-infiltrating lymphocytes in glioblastoma multiforme. TCR beta libraries were built from RNA through three nested multiplex PCR rounds using modified ARM-PCR. TCRdb re-called the multiplex PCR reads through MiXCR, storing one row per CDR3 protein. Of some 14,000 distinct CDR3 sequences in the sample, roughly 70% were seen once. Sequencing was done on a sample of brain tumor tissue. The source of these receptors is a male donor with glioblastoma.

This sequence joins TRBV7-8 and TRBJ2-1, with D possibly TRBD2 on 5 matching bases. V was cut by 0 bases and J by 1 base, with 13 bases left in between. Germline values: CDR1 SGHVS, CDR2 FQNEAQ. The CDR3 sequence is 17 residues long. DNA of the CDR3: TGTGCCAGCAGCTTAGCGTTCGGGGTATCATCCTACAATGAGCAGTTCTTC. Translating it yields CASSLAFGVSSYNEQFF. Full variable domain (outside the CDR3, taken from reference TRBV7-8 and TRBJ2-1): GAGVSQSPRYKVAKRGQDVALRCDPISGHVSLFWYQQALGQGPEFLTYFQNEAQLDKSGLPSDRFFAERPEGSVSTLKIQRTQQEDSAVYLCASSLAFGVSSYNEQFFGPGTRLTVL.

With regard to this clonotype: The junction differs from germline at one of its ends, possibly a read error. J is TRBJ2-1 and V is TRBV7-9; no clear D gene. CDR1 is SEHNR and CDR2 is FQNEAQ in the germline V gene (reference sequence). The CDR3 runs to 15 residues. This CDR3 is CASSFGDSSYNEEFF. CDR3 coding DNA: TGTGCCAGCAGCTTTGGGGATAGCTCCTACAATGAGGAGTTCTTC.

For this clonotype: This CDR3 is missing its conserved last phenylalanine or tryptophan, likely due to a read error. The chain has TRBV11-1 and TRBJ2-7; a weak D match, TRBD1 (5 bases). Trimming took 8 bases from V and 6 from J, leaving 14 bases between them. The CDR3 sequence is 12 residues long. Germline-derived CDR1 and CDR2 are SGHAT and FQDESV (reference sequence). The CDR3 here is CASGALGREQYL. Written as DNA, the CDR3 is TGTGCCAGCGGCGCACTGGGGCGCGAGCAGTACCTC.

The gene calls are TRBV5-4 and TRBJ1-3; unclear D gene. V lost 0 bases, J lost 2 bases, and 9 bases lay in between. The CDR3 length is 15 residues. CDR1 SGHNT and CDR2 YYREEE come from the germline V gene (reference sequence). CDR3 loop: CASSLGAGPGNTIYF. Here the CDR3 DNA reads TGTGCCAGCAGCTTGGGGGCAGGCCCTGGAAACACCATATATTTT.

Comments on this clonotype: The junction does not match germline at one end; this may be a read error. This CDR3 reads CSSSSGHVDTEAFF. In DNA, the CDR3 is TGTTCCAGCAGCTCGGGACATGTGGACACTGAAGCTTTCTTT. V is TRBV11-3 and J is TRBJ1-1; maybe TRBD1 (6 bases). This CDR3 is 14 amino acids long. Per germline, CDR1 SGHNT and CDR2 YENEEA.

V is TRBV11-2 and J is TRBJ2-3, with D possibly matching TRBD1 (6 bases). Germline CDR1 reads SGHAT; CDR2 reads FQNNGV. V lost 9 bases, J lost 3 bases, and 13 bases lay in between. This CDR3 is built from 13 residues. The CDR3 DNA sequence: TGTGCCAGTGAGGGGGAGAGAACAGATACGCAGTATTTT. This gives the protein CASEGERTDTQYF.

Points on this clonotype: The CDR3 does not end in the conserved phenylalanine or tryptophan, so this is likely a read error. The chain has TRBV5-5 and TRBJ2-5; a possible D gene is TRBD1 (5 bases). Per germline, CDR1 SGHKS and CDR2 YYEKEE (reference sequence). This CDR3 comprises 12 residues. The V and J ends lost 1 base and 5 bases respectively, with 6 bases between them. The CDR3 protein is CASSLRGETQYS. CDR3 bases: TGTGCCAGCAGCTTGAGGGGCGAGACCCAGTACTCA.

On this clonotype itself: This CDR3 fails to terminate in the conserved phenylalanine or tryptophan, so it likely reflects a read error. This chain links TRBV6-5 with TRBJ1-5, with a tentative D call TRBD1 (6 bases). Germline V gene data show CDR1 as MNHEY and CDR2 as SVGAGI. There are 16 residues in the CDR3. The CDR3 reads CASSYSARGGNQLQHC. CDR3 bases: TGTGCCAGCAGTTACTCGGCCAGGGGCGGCAATCAGCTCCAGCATTGT.

The CDR3 nucleotides are TGTGCCAGCAAAGAGGGGTCAAGCTCTGGAGATACAATATATTTT. It encodes CASKEGSSSGDTIYF. The chain carries TRBV6-5 and TRBJ1-3; a weak D match, TRBD1 (5 bases). CDR3 length: 15 residues. V was cut by 7 bases and J by 13 bases, with 26 bases left in between. Germline V lookup: CDR1 MNHEY, CDR2 SVGAGI.

With regard to this clonotype: The junction departs from the called germline gene at one end, perhaps through a read error. V is TRBV30 and J is TRBJ2-1; D gene uncertain. This CDR3 has 12 amino acids. CDR1 and CDR2 from the germline V gene are GTSNPN and SVGIG (reference sequence). CDR3 in DNA: TGTACCTGGAGTGTACGTGAACTGGTGCAGTTCTTC. It specifies CTWSVRELVQFF. The full variable domain, completed using reference TRBV30 and TRBJ2-1, is SQTIHQWPATLVQPVGSPLSLECTVEGTSNPNLYWYRQAAGRGLQLLFYSVGIGQISSEVPQNLSASRPQDRQFILSSKKLLLSDSGFYLCTWSVRELVQFFGPGTRLTVL.

This rearrangement joins TRBV5-1 to TRBJ2-3; tentatively, D is TRBD2 (6 bases). The CDR3 length is 13 residues. Germline lookup yields CDR1 SGHRS and CDR2 YFSETQ. V was cut by 7 bases and J by 8 bases, with 17 bases left in between. CDR3 DNA: TGCGCCAGCTGCTCGACCCGGGGGAGTACGCAGTATTTT. As protein: CASCSTRGSTQYF. Based on the CDR3 plus reference TRBV5-1 and TRBJ2-3, the full variable domain is KAGVTQTPRYLIKTRGQQVTLSCSPISGHRSVSWYQQTPGQGLQFLFEYFSETQRNKGNFPGRFSGRQFSNSRSEMNVSTLELGDSALYLCASCSTRGSTQYFGPGTRLTVL.

The CDR3 region has the DNA TGTGCCAGCAGCCTCCAGAGCGAGCAGTACTTC. Residues: CASSLQSEQYF. V gene TRBV11-3 combines with J gene TRBJ2-7; D remains ambiguous. Germline values: CDR1 SGHNT, CDR2 YENEEA. The CDR3 has 11 residues. Between the trimmed V and J ends, which lost 5 bases and 6 bases, there was a span of 8 bases.

The sample holds one count of this clonotype. The germline gene is not matched at one end of the junction; a read error may be the cause. The chain combines TRBV4-1 with TRBJ2-2; D is undetermined. In germline, CDR1 is MGHRA, CDR2 YSYEKL. The CDR3 is 13 residues long. DNA of the CDR3: TGCGCCAGCAGTTTTCACAACATCGGGGAGCTGTTTTTT. It is translated as CASSFHNIGELFF.

This clonotype was seen only once. V is TRBV29-1 and J is TRBJ2-3, with D possibly matching TRBD2 (5 bases). Germline values: CDR1 SQVTM, CDR2 ANQGSEA. Trimming took 7 bases from V and 2 from J, leaving 16 bases between them. The CDR3 runs to 14 residues. The CDR3 sequence: CSGEGPGPTDTQYF. CDR3 in DNA: TGCAGCGGTGAGGGTCCAGGACCCACAGATACGCAGTATTTT.

With regard to this clonotype: A much larger clone is a single base away; this may be a read error. This chain joins TRBV29-1 and TRBJ2-1, with 9 bases aligning to TRBD1. The CDR3 is made up of 16 amino acids. Germline V gives CDR1 SQVTM, CDR2 ANQGSEA. CDR3 in DNA: TGCAGCGTTGAAGACCCGGACAGGGGAACCTACAATAAGCAGTTCTTC. It is translated as CSVEDPDRGTYNKQFF.

Relative to its sample, this clonotype is medium-sized. The V gene is TRBV29-1, the J gene TRBJ2-1; the match to TRBD1 covers 10 bases. With 7 bases clipped from V and 12 bases from J, the junction kept 12 bases outside the gene matches. The germline CDR1 and CDR2 sequences are SQVTM and ANQGSEA. This CDR3 comprises 13 residues. CDR3 loop: CSARGGQGLRQFF. In DNA, the CDR3 is TGCAGCGCCCGGGGGGGACAGGGGTTACGGCAGTTCTTC.

J is TRBJ2-3 and V is TRBV5-4; a weak D match, TRBD2 (6 bases). The CDR3 consists of 14 residues. V was pared by 4 bases and J by 0 bases, with 9 bases between. Per germline, CDR1 SGHNT and CDR2 YYREEE (reference sequence). CDR3 residues: CASSLSGSTDTQYF. As DNA, the CDR3 is TGTGCCAGCAGCCTGAGCGGGAGCACAGATACGCAGTATTTT.

Details on this clonotype: One end of the junction does not line up with germline, which may come from a read error. The chain couples TRBV11-3 to TRBJ2-7; 8 nucleotides align to TRBD2. Germline CDR1 SGHNT, CDR2 YENEEA. The CDR3 loop spans 15 amino acids. The CDR3 DNA reads as TGTACCAGCAGCCCGTCCGGGACTAGGAACTACGAGCAGTACTTC. It translates to CTSSPSGTRNYEQYF. Drawing the rest from reference TRBV11-3 and TRBJ2-7, the complete variable domain is EAGVVQSPRYKIIEKKQPVAFWCNPISGHNTLYWYLQNLGQGPELLIRYENEEAVDDSQLPKDRFSAERLKGVDSTLKIQPAELGDSAVYLCTSSPSGTRNYEQYFGPGTRLTVT.

There are many counts of this clonotype. The chain carries TRBV7-9 and TRBJ2-3; D unresolved. V gave up 6 bases and J gave up 2 bases, with 21 bases separating them. The CDR3 totals 17 residues. Germline loops: CDR1 SEHNR, CDR2 FQNEAQ (reference sequence). Here the CDR3 reads CASRTTSGLNPTDTQYF. The CDR3 coding sequence is TGTGCCAGCAGGACCACCTCCGGTCTTAATCCCACAGATACGCAGTATTTT.

A remark on this clonotype: At one end, the junction sequence differs from germline, possibly due to a read error. The chain employs TRBV7-8 and TRBJ1-4; D might be TRBD1 (5 bases). Germline CDR1 and CDR2: SGHVS and FQNEAQ. This CDR3 has 17 residues. The CDR3 sequence: CASSLAGGGVRHEKLFF. Written as DNA, the CDR3 is TGTGCAAGCAGCTTAGCAGGCGGGGGAGTCCGTCATGAAAAACTGTTTTTT.

In DNA form, the CDR3 reads TGTGCCAGCAGTGGCTTTTTAGGGACAGGGAAAGGCTCTGGAAACACCATATATTTT. Amino acids: CASSGFLGTGKGSGNTIYF. The rearrangement links TRBV6-5 to TRBJ1-3; TRBD1 matches 9 bases. This CDR3 has 19 amino acids. Germline CDR1 reads MNHEY; CDR2 reads SVGAGI. V was pared by 5 bases and J by 0 bases, with 14 bases of the junction left unmatched.

Details on this clonotype: Its ends do not fully match the called genes, so a read error is possible. This rearrangement joins TRBV6-6 to TRBJ2-1; 10 bases are shared with TRBD2. Germline assignment: CDR1 MNHNY and CDR2 SVGAGI (reference sequence). The CDR3 is made up of 15 amino acids. The CDR3 DNA sequence: TGTGCTAGCAGTTACTTAGCGGGAGGACGGGTTGAGCAGTTCTTC. Translation: CASSYLAGGRVEQFF.

The V and J genes are TRBV11-2 and TRBJ2-5, with D possibly matching TRBD2 (5 bases). The CDR3 has 13 amino acids. Germline values: CDR1 SGHAT, CDR2 FQNNGV. V was cut by 3 bases and J by 4 bases, with 9 bases left in between. The CDR3 DNA follows: TGTGCCAGCAGCTTCGGGGTTGGAGAGACCCAGTACTTC. It encodes CASSFGVGETQYF.

The chain links TRBV11-3 to TRBJ1-1; D call uncertain. The germline gives CDR1 SGHNT, CDR2 YENEEA. The CDR3 has 14 residues. Deletions cut 0 bases from V and 6 bases from J, with 11 bases between. The CDR3 here is CASSLDPGQSEAFF. DNA of the CDR3: TGTGCCAGCAGCTTAGACCCTGGCCAGTCTGAAGCTTTCTTT. Using reference TRBV11-3 and TRBJ1-1 for the parts outside the CDR3, the full variable domain is EAGVVQSPRYKIIEKKQPVAFWCNPISGHNTLYWYLQNLGQGPELLIRYENEEAVDDSQLPKDRFSAERLKGVDSTLKIQPAELGDSAVYLCASSLDPGQSEAFFGQGTRLTVV.

Comments on this clonotype: An end of the junction does not agree with germline; a read error may underlie this. This chain uses TRBV11-2 with TRBJ2-7; D is possibly TRBD2 (6 bases). Germline CDR1 reads SGHAT; CDR2 reads FQNNGV. CDR3 length: 16 residues. The CDR3 DNA follows: TGTGTCAGCAGCTTAGTGAGTGGCGGGGCGTACTACGAGCAGTACTTC. Translation gives CVSSLVSGGAYYEQYF. Filled out from reference TRBV11-2 and TRBJ2-7, the complete variable domain reads EAGVAQSPRYKIIEKRQSVAFWCNPISGHATLYWYQQILGQGPKLLIQFQNNGVVDDSQLPKDRFSAERLKGVDSTLKIQPAKLEDSAVYLCVSSLVSGGAYYEQYFGPGTRLTVT.

The chain couples TRBV10-2 to TRBJ1-6; D perhaps matches TRBD1 (5 bases). The CDR3 contains 15 residues. Germline CDR1 is WSHSY and CDR2 is SAAADI. Trimming shortened V by 6 bases and J by 7 bases, and 16 bases separated the two germline ends. CDR3 bases: TGCGCCAGCAGGTTCGGGACGCACCAAAATTCACCCCTCCACTTT. It codes for CASRFGTHQNSPLHF.

Notes on this clonotype: The junction does not match germline at one end; this may be a read error. The chain combines TRBV4-1 with TRBJ2-7; D may be TRBD2 (5 bases). Germline V gives CDR1 MGHRA, CDR2 YSYEKL. The CDR3 has 16 residues. CDR3 DNA: TGTGCCAGCAGCCAAGAACGAGGGAGAGGGAACTGCGAGCAGTACTTC. Translating gives CASSQERGRGNCEQYF.